Listed below are T cell receptor beta chains from one sample, sequenced in a study of OX40 agonist ivuxolimab in advanced cancers. Measured with immunoSEQ multiplex PCR; TCRdb has only the in-frame clones, and not every one. The table lists 50,000 to 55,000 clones, more than 70% of them singletons, with approximately 1.5% in the top ten. The sequencing used CD4+ or CD8+ T cells sorted from blood, collected in a trial of the OX40 agonist ivuxolimab. The origin of the receptors is an adult with an advanced solid tumor such as melanoma, head and neck, liver or kidney cancer. CDR3s include the opening cysteine and the closing phenylalanine or tryptophan. D genes are given only for firm matches. Clone size is given for some rows only: seen once, a few or many times, or a class if the clone is expanded.

clone_size,v_call,j_call,d_call,cdr3_nt,cdr3_aa
.,TRBV7-3,TRBJ2-1,TRBD1,TGTGCCAGCAGCTTCCGGGACAGCTCCTACAATGAGCAGTTCTTC,CASSFRDSSYNEQFF
.,TRBV19,TRBJ2-1,.,TGTGCCAGTAGTACGCTAGGCTCCTACAATGAGCAGTTCTTC,CASSTLGSYNEQFF
.,TRBV19,TRBJ2-5,.,TGTGCCAGTAGTTTCCAGAAACAAGAGACCCAGTACTTC,CASSFQKQETQYF
.,TRBV27,TRBJ1-1,TRBD1,TGTGCCAGCAGTTACCCAGGGGGCACTGAAGCTTTCTTT,CASSYPGGTEAFF
.,TRBV11-3,TRBJ1-1,.,TGTGCCAGCAGCTTTGGAGCGGGCACTGAAGCTTTCTTT,CASSFGAGTEAFF
once,TRBV5-1,TRBJ2-5,.,TGCGCCAGCAGCTTGGGGGACTACCAAGAGACCCAGTACTTC,CASSLGDYQETQYF
few,TRBV2,TRBJ2-3,TRBD2,TGTGCCAGCAGGACTAGCGCAGATACGCAGTATTTT,CASRTSADTQYF
.,TRBV2,TRBJ2-7,.,TGTGCCAGCGGGGCGACCTACCTCTACGAGCAGTACTTC,CASGATYLYEQYF
.,TRBV10-3,TRBJ2-7,TRBD1,TGTGCCAGCGCGGACAGGGAATACGAGCAGTACTTC,CASADREYEQYF
.,TRBV5-8,TRBJ2-5,TRBD1,TGTGCCAGCAGCCACCAGGGGGCGCGGGAGACCCAGTACTTC,CASSHQGARETQYF